Below are 30 T cell receptor beta chains sequenced from a single sample in a study of early stage breast cancer tumors (dated by TCRdb to 2017 to 2019). The library came from the immunoSEQ multiplex PCR assay. This immuneACCESS table, as held by TCRdb, lists in-frame sequences with V and J called but not all clones. Of the missing ones, under half trace to an unresolved V gene in checked studies; the others have no known cause. For this sample the table gives 32,000 or so clones, of which roughly two thirds were detected only once. The biggest ten clones account for approximately 33% of the sample. Sequences were obtained from blood. Receptors originate from a person aged 50-59 years with breast cancer.

This sequence joins TRBV6-8 and TRBJ2-7, with 10 positions matching TRBD2. This CDR3 is 14 amino acids long. Germline V gene sequence: CDR1 MNHGY, CDR2 SAAAGT. The trim removed 6 bases at V and 3 bases at J, leaving 5 bases unmatched. The CDR3: CASRSGRADYEQYF. CDR3 bases: TGTGCCAGCAGAAGCGGGAGGGCCGACTACGAGCAGTACTTC.

V and J are TRBV6-5 and TRBJ2-7; 10 bases match TRBD1. The CDR3 covers 14 residues. Per the germline V gene, CDR1 is MNHEY and CDR2 is SVGAGI. The J segment lost 2 bases and the V segment lost 6 bases, leaving 4 bases of the junction unmatched. This CDR3 reads CASRPGTGAYEQYF. The CDR3 nucleotides read TGTGCCAGCAGACCCGGGACAGGGGCCTACGAGCAGTACTTC.

The chain recombines TRBV2 with TRBJ2-5, with 12 bases fitting TRBD2. Germline loops: CDR1 SNHLY, CDR2 FYNNEI. The CDR3 extends over 17 amino acids. V gave up 7 bases and J gave up 5 bases; unmatched junction bases: 14. The CDR3, as DNA: TGTGCCAGCACCGAGGGGCTAGCGGGAGGGGACGAGGAGACCCAGTACTTC. Amino acid sequence: CASTEGLAGGDEETQYF.

The chain employs TRBV5-1 and TRBJ1-2, with TRBD1 matching over 8 bases. V lost 7 bases, J lost 4 bases, and 15 bases stayed unmatched. There are 16 residues in the CDR3. Germline lookup yields CDR1 SGHRS and CDR2 YFSETQ. In DNA form, the CDR3 reads TGCGCCAGCTTTCCAGGGGGCCCTCAGGGGTCCTATGGCTACACCTTC. Translating it yields CASFPGGPQGSYGYTF.

The rearrangement uses TRBV5-1 and TRBJ2-1; TRBD2 aligns across 9 bases. Losses at the gene ends were 0 bases for V and 3 bases for J; bases not matched to a gene: 4. This CDR3 comprises 16 residues. CDR1 is SGHRS, CDR2 YFSETQ, per germline. DNA of the CDR3: TGCGCCAGCAGCTTGGGGTGGACTAGCGTCTACAATGAGCAGTTCTTC. This sequence encodes CASSLGWTSVYNEQFF.

The count of this clone is one. The chain recombines TRBV18 with TRBJ1-1; 8 bases line up with TRBD1. The CDR3 runs to 16 residues. J lost 0 bases, V lost 4 bases, and 7 bases had no gene match. Germline V gene lookup returns CDR1 KGHSH and CDR2 LQKENI. CDR3 sequence: CASSLLTGDMNTEAFF. The CDR3 region has the DNA TGTGCCAGCTCACTTCTGACAGGGGACATGAACACTGAAGCTTTCTTT.

The CDR3 sequence: CASIKSSGISYEQYF. The CDR3 region has the DNA TGTGCCAGCATAAAGTCTAGCGGGATTTCCTACGAGCAGTACTTC. V gene TRBV6-5 combines with J gene TRBJ2-7, with 9 bases identical to TRBD2. V dropped 7 bases and J dropped 1; count of bases not matched to a gene: 8. Germline CDR1 reads MNHEY; CDR2 reads SVGAGI. CDR3 size: 15 residues.

This clone was seen only once. This chain joins TRBV27 and TRBJ1-4; possible D gene TRBD1, 5 bases. The germline V gene has CDR1 MNHEY and CDR2 SMNVEV (reference sequence). The V end was cut by 3 bases, the J end by 7 bases, with 9 bases between. The CDR3 contains 13 residues. CDR3 coding DNA: TGTGCCAGCAGTTTTTCAGGGAGTGAAAAACTGTTTTTT. Translated: CASSFSGSEKLFF.

The chain uses TRBV4-1 and TRBJ2-2; D uncertain. Trimming took off 3 bases at V and 4 bases at J, with 6 bases between the two ends. The CDR3 sequence is 13 residues long. Looked up from germline, CDR1 is MGHRA and CDR2 is YSYEKL. This chain's CDR3 is CASSHTITGELFF. The CDR3 coding sequence is TGCGCCAGCAGCCACACTATCACCGGGGAGCTGTTTTTT.

V is TRBV7-3 and J is TRBJ2-3; tentatively, D is TRBD2 (5 bases). The V gene lost 5 bases and the J gene lost 2 bases, with 14 bases spanning the gap. The CDR3 has 15 residues. Germline CDR1 and CDR2: SGHTA and FQGTGA. Here the CDR3 DNA reads TGTGCCAGCAGCCCCGGGGAAGGACTCACAGATACGCAGTATTTT. Its protein is CASSPGEGLTDTQYF.

The chain links TRBV6-6 to TRBJ2-7; the D gene could be TRBD1 or TRBD2 (5 bases each). The CDR3 totals 12 residues. Trimming took off 4 bases at V and 6 bases at J, with 10 bases between the two ends. From germline, CDR1 is MNHNY and CDR2 SVGAGI (reference sequence). Here the CDR3 reads CASSSGTPEQYF. In nucleotides, the CDR3 is TGTGCCAGCAGTTCCGGGACCCCCGAGCAGTACTTC.

V is TRBV6-1 and J is TRBJ2-5, with D possibly being TRBD2 (6 bases). Germline V gene sequence: CDR1 MNHNS, CDR2 SASEGT. V lost 8 bases, J lost 2 bases, and 18 bases lay in between. The CDR3 extends over 15 amino acids. CDR3 sequence: CASGIAEDRQETQYF. For the CDR3, the DNA is TGTGCCAGCGGTATAGCGGAGGACCGTCAAGAGACCCAGTACTTC.

The V and J genes are TRBV19 and TRBJ2-7; tentatively, D is TRBD1 or TRBD2 (5 bases each). Trimming took 4 bases from V and 0 from J, leaving 16 bases between them. This CDR3 comprises 16 residues. The germline CDR1 and CDR2 sequences are LNHDA and SQIVND (reference sequence). The chain's CDR3 is CASSTGRGEYSYEQYF. In nucleotides, the CDR3 is TGTGCCAGTAGTACGGGGAGAGGGGAGTACTCCTACGAGCAGTACTTC.

The V and J genes are TRBV11-3 and TRBJ2-1; tentative D call: TRBD1 (7 bases). The CDR3 covers 16 residues. Trimming shortened V by 5 bases and J by 2 bases, and 16 bases separated the two germline ends. Per germline, CDR1 SGHNT and CDR2 YENEEA. CDR3 bases: TGTGCCAGCAGCCAGGGGGGCGGGGAAGCCTACAATGAGCAGTTCTTC. It specifies CASSQGGGEAYNEQFF.

The CDR3 protein is CASSEVGLAGGAYEQYF. The CDR3 DNA sequence: TGTGCCAGCAGTGAAGTTGGACTAGCGGGAGGGGCCTACGAGCAGTACTTC. This rearrangement joins TRBV2 to TRBJ2-7; 15 positions agree with TRBD2. The CDR3 loop spans 17 amino acids. J was trimmed by 2 bases and V by 1 base; bases with no gene match: 3. Per the germline V gene, CDR1 is SNHLY and CDR2 is FYNNEI.

This rearrangement joins TRBV27 to TRBJ2-3, with 11 bases aligning to TRBD1. The V gene end was trimmed by 6 bases and the J gene end by 3 bases; junction bases not matched to a gene: 8. CDR3 size: 16 residues. Germline V gene lookup returns CDR1 MNHEY and CDR2 SMNVEV (reference sequence). The CDR3 DNA reads as TGTGCCAGCAGGTGGGGGGGACAGGGGGAAACAGATACGCAGTATTTT. Residues: CASRWGGQGETDTQYF.

The chain employs TRBV7-3 and TRBJ2-1; 16 bases agree with TRBD2. The germline gives CDR1 SGHTA, CDR2 FQGTGA. J gave up 6 bases and V 1 base, and 12 bases lay outside the gene matches. The CDR3 loop spans 20 amino acids. CDR3 loop: CASSLRGEGLAGGPGNEQFF. The CDR3, as DNA: TGTGCCAGCAGCTTAAGGGGGGAGGGACTAGCGGGAGGGCCGGGCAATGAGCAGTTCTTC.

The rearrangement links TRBV5-6 to TRBJ2-7; D unresolved. Germline assignment: CDR1 SGHDT and CDR2 YYEEEE. V lost 1 base, J lost 1 base, and 3 bases lay in between. The CDR3 is made up of 12 amino acids. CDR3 DNA: TGTGCCAGCAGCTTGTATTCCTACGAGCAGTACTTC. Amino acid sequence: CASSLYSYEQYF. The full variable domain, rest sourced from reference TRBV5-6 and TRBJ2-7, is DAGVTQSPTHLIKTRGQQVTLRCSPKSGHDTVSWYQQALGQGPQFIFQYYEEEERQRGNFPDRFSGHQFPNYSSELNVNALLLGDSALYLCASSLYSYEQYFGPGTRLTVT.

The chain is built from TRBV19 and TRBJ1-1; a possible D gene is TRBD1 (6 bases). Deletions cut 6 bases from V and 1 base from J, with 12 bases between. CDR3 length: 14 amino acids. Germline V lookup: CDR1 LNHDA, CDR2 SQIVND (reference sequence). CDR3 in DNA: TGTGCCAGTAGGAGGGGGGGCCCGAACACTGAAGCTTTCTTT. This gives the protein CASRRGGPNTEAFF.

This chain links TRBV5-4 with TRBJ2-4; perhaps TRBD2 as D (5 bases). In germline, CDR1 is SGHNT, CDR2 YYREEE (reference sequence). V lost 2 bases, J lost 8 bases, and 11 bases lay in between. The CDR3 extends over 13 amino acids. The CDR3 here is CASSLWGEDIQYF. CDR3 coding DNA: TGTGCCAGCAGCTTATGGGGAGAGGACATTCAGTACTTC.

The V call is TRBV7-9, the J call TRBJ1-1; 7 bases map to TRBD1. With 3 bases clipped from V and 3 bases from J, the junction kept 1 base outside the gene matches. Germline V lookup: CDR1 SEHNR, CDR2 FQNEAQ (reference sequence). The CDR3 has 13 residues. The CDR3: CASSFGQDTEAFF. The CDR3 DNA is TGTGCCAGCAGCTTTGGACAGGACACTGAAGCTTTCTTT.

Only a few counts were recorded for this clone. The chain couples TRBV4-1 to TRBJ2-7; 8 bases align to TRBD2. V shed 3 bases, J shed 2 bases, and the junction held 0 bases outside the gene matches. This CDR3 comprises 13 residues. Germline values: CDR1 MGHRA, CDR2 YSYEKL. The CDR3 nucleotides are TGCGCCAGCAGCCAGCGGGAGGCCTACGAGCAGTACTTC. This sequence encodes CASSQREAYEQYF.

The J gene is TRBJ2-7, the V gene TRBV2, with 10 bases lining up with TRBD2. This CDR3 is built from 14 residues. V was clipped by 6 bases and J by 0 bases; unmatched bases: 2. Germline values: CDR1 SNHLY, CDR2 FYNNEI. The CDR3 sequence is CASRSSGSSYEQYF. For the CDR3, the DNA is TGTGCCAGCAGGTCTAGCGGGAGCTCCTACGAGCAGTACTTC.

The rearrangement links TRBV18 to TRBJ2-2, with D possibly being TRBD1 (5 bases). The CDR3 has 16 amino acids. CDR1 is KGHSH and CDR2 is LQKENI in the germline V gene. V dropped 1 base and J dropped 4 bases, with 13 bases sitting between them. The CDR3 sequence: CASSPQGRAVTGELFF. The CDR3 DNA follows: TGTGCCAGCTCACCACAGGGGCGCGCGGTCACCGGGGAGCTGTTTTTT.

V gene TRBV27 combines with J gene TRBJ2-6; D gene unclear. With 5 bases removed from V and 0 bases from J, the gap between germline ends came to 5 bases. The germline V gene has CDR1 MNHEY and CDR2 SMNVEV (reference sequence). The CDR3 runs to 14 residues. The chain's CDR3 is CASSPLSGANVLTF. The CDR3 nucleotides are TGTGCCAGCAGTCCTCTCTCTGGGGCCAACGTCCTGACTTTC.

This chain uses TRBV4-3 with TRBJ1-2; D gene ambiguous. The CDR3 extends over 16 amino acids. V dropped 1 base and J dropped 7 bases, with 19 bases sitting between them. Germline V lookup: CDR1 LGHNA, CDR2 YSLEER. CDR3 region: CASSQANLVRTGGYTF. DNA of the CDR3: TGCGCCAGCAGCCAAGCTAATTTGGTGCGGACGGGTGGCTACACCTTC.

This clone was observed a few times. J is TRBJ1-5 and V is TRBV6-5; D may be TRBD1 (5 bases). The CDR3 covers 13 residues. Trimming removed 5 bases at V and 4 bases at J, with 9 bases between. Per germline, CDR1 MNHEY and CDR2 SVGAGI. The CDR3 loop is CASSDRTNQPQHF. In DNA form, the CDR3 reads TGTGCCAGCAGTGACAGAACAAATCAGCCCCAGCATTTT.

The J gene is TRBJ2-7, the V gene TRBV5-4; tentatively, D is TRBD1 or TRBD2 (5 bases each). V lost 4 bases and J lost 0, with 8 bases in between. CDR1 and CDR2 from the germline V gene are SGHNT and YYREEE (reference sequence). The CDR3 is 13 residues long. CDR3 protein: CASSGTNSYEQYF. The CDR3 DNA reads TGTGCCAGCAGCGGGACCAACTCCTACGAGCAGTACTTC.

This chain joins TRBV19 and TRBJ2-1; TRBD1 is a possible D gene (5 bases). The germline V gene encodes CDR1 LNHDA and CDR2 SQIVND (reference sequence). This CDR3 spans 17 amino acids. Trimming stripped 9 bases from V and 5 bases from J, with 26 bases between. The CDR3 nucleotides read TGTGCCAGCACCAGGGATCTGGGGCGGTTGTCGGACAATGAGCAGTTCTTC. This translates into CASTRDLGRLSDNEQFF.

V gene TRBV27 combines with J gene TRBJ2-1; 9 nucleotides match TRBD2. The CDR3 covers 16 residues. Germline V gene sequence: CDR1 MNHEY, CDR2 SMNVEV (reference sequence). V dropped 3 bases and J dropped 6; count of bases not matched to a gene: 9. In DNA form, the CDR3 reads TGTGCCAGCAGTTTTGGCGGGAGGGCTTTTACCAATGAGCAGTTCTTC. This sequence encodes CASSFGGRAFTNEQFF.